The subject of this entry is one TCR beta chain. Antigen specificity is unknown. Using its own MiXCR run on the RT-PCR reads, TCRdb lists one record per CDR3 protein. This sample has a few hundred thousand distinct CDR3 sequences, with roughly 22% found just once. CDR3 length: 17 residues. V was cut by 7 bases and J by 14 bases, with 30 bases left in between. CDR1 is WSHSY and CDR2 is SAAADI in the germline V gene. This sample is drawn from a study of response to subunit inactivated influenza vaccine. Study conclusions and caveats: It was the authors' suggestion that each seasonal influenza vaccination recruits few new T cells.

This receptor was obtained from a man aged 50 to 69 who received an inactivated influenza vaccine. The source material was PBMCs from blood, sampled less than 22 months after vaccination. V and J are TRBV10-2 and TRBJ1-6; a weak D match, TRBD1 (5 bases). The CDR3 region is CASTARGGGGDGVTLHF. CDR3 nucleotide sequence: TGCGCCAGCACCGCGAGGGGTGGTGGCGGTGACGGGGTAACCCTCCACTTT.